This T cell receptor beta chain originates from a study of T-cell reconstitution after alpha-beta-depleted transplantation in children. General study points: Day-60 TCRbeta diversity that was high in some patients was derived from surviving recipient T cells and thymic progenitors. At around two months after transplant, the alpha-beta T cells were reportedly derived from several hundred expanded clones that came from non-depleted graft cells. Hyperexpanded clones declined; after one year, newly produced T cells mostly supplied diversity.

Unique molecular identifiers were incorporated during preparation of the TCRbeta library. In TCRdb, the PCR reads were re-called with MiXCR into one record per CDR3 protein. The table records hundreds of thousands of distinct CDR3 sequences, around 12% of them present only once. V was shortened by 1 base and J by 7 bases, with 11 bases between the two germline ends. Per germline, CDR1 SGHRS and CDR2 YFSETQ. The length of the CDR3 is 13 residues. As to this clonotype: What it binds is not known.

The chain carries TRBV5-1 and TRBJ1-1, with unresolved D. The clonotype comes from a girl between 2 and 10 years old with congenital amegakaryocytic thrombocytopenia, due to receive a stem cell transplant. The material was PBMCs, obtained before TCRalphabeta/CD19-depleted stem cell transplant. CDR3 DNA sequence: TGCGCCAGCAGCTTGATCGGCCGAGTTGAAGCTTTCTTT. Its translation is CASSLIGRVEAFF. The complete variable domain, with remaining parts taken from reference TRBV5-1 and TRBJ1-1, reads KAGVTQTPRYLIKTRGQQVTLSCSPISGHRSVSWYQQTPGQGLQFLFEYFSETQRNKGNFPGRFSGRQFSNSRSEMNVSTLELGDSALYLCASSLIGRVEAFFGQGTRLTVV.